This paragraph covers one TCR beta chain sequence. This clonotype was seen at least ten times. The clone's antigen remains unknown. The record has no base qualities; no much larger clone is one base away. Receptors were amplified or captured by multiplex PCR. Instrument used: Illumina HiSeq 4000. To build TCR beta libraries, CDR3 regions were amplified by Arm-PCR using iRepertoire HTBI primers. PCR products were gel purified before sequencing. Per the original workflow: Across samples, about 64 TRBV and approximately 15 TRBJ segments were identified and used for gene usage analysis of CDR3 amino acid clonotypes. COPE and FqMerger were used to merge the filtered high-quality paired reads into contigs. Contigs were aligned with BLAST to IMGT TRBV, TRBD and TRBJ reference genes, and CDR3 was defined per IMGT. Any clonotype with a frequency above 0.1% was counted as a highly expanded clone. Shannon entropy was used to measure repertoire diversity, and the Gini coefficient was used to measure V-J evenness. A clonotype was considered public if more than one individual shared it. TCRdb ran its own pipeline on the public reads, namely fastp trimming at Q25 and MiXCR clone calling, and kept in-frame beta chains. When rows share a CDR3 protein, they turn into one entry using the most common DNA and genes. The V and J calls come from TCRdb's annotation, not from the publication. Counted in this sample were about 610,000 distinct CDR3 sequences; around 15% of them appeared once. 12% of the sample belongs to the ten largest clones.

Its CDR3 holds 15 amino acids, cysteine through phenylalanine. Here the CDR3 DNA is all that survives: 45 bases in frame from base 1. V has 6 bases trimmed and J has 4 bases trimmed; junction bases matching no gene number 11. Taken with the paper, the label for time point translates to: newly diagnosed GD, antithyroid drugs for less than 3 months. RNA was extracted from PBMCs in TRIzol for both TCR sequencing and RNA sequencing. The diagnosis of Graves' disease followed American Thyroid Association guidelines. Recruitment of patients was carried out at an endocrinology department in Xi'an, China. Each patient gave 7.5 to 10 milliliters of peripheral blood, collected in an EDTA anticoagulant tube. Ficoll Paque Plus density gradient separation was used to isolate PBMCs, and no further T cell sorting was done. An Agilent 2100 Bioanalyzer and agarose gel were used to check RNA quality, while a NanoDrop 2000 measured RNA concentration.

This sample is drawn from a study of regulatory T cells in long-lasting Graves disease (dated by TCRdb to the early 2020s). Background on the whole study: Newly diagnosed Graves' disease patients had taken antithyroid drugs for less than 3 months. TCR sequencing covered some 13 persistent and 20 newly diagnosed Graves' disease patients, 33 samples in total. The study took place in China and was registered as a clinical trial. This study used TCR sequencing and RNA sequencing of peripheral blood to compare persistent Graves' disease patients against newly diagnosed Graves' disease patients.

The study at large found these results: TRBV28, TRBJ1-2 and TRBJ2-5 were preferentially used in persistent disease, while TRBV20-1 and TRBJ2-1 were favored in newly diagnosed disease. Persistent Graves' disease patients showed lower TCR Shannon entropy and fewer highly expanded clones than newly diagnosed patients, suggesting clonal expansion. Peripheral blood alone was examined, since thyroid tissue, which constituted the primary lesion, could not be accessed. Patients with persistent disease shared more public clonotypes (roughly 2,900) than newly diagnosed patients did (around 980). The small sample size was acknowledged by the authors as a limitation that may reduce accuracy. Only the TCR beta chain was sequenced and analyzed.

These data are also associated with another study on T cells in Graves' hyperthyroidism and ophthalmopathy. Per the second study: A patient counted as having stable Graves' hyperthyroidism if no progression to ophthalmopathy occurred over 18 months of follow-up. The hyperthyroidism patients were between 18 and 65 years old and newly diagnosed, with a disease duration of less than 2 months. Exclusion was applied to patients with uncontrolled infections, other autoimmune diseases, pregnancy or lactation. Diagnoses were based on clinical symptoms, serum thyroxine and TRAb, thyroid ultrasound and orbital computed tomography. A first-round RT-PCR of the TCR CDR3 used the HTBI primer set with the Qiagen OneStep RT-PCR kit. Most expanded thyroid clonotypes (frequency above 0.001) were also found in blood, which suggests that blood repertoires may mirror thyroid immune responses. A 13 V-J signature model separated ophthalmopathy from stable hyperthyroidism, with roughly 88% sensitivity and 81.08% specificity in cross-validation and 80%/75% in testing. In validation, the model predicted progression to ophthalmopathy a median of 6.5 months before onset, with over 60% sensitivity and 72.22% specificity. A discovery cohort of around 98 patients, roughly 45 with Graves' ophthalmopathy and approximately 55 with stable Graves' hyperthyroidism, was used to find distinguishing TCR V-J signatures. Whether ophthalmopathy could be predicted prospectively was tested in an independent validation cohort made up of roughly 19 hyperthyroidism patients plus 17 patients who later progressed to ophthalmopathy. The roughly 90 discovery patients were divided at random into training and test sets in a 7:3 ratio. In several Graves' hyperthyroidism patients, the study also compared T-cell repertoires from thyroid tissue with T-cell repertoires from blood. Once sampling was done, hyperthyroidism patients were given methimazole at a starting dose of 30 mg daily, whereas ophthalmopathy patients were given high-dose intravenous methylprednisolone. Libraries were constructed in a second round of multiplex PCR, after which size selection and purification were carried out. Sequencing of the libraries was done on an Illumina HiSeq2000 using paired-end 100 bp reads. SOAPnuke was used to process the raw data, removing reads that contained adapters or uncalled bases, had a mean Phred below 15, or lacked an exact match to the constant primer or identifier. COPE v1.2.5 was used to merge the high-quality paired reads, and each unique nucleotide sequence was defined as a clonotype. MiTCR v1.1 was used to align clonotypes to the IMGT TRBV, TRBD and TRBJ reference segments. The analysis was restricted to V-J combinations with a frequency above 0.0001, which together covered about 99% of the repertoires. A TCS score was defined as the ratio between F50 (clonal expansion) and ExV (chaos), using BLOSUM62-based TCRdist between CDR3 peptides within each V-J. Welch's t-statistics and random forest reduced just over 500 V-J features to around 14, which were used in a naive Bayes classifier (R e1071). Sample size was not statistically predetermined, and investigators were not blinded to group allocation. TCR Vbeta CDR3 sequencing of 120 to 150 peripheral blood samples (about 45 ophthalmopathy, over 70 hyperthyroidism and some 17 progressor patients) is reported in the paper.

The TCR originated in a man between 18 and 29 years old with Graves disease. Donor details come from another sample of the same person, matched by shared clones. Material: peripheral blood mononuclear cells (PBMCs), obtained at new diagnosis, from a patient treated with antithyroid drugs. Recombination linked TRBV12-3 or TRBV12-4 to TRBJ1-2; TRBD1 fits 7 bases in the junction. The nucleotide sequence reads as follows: TGTGCCAGCAGCCCCGGGGGAGGGGGCAGCTATGGCTACACCTTC. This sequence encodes CASSPGGGGSYGYTF.